This TCR beta chain was sequenced for a study of siplizumab effects on memory and regulatory T cells. V lost 4 bases to trimming and J lost 2 bases, with 12 bases between them. The germline V gene has CDR1 SGDLS and CDR2 YYNGEE. The CDR3 sequence is 14 residues long. Sequencing used immunoSEQ multiplex PCR; TCRdb keeps in-frame clones, though not all of them. The sample shows some 100,000 clones, roughly 95% of them seen only once. Regarding this clone: Its antigen is still unknown.

Study conclusions and caveats: No functional test confirmed suppression by proliferating siplizumab-culture Tregs. Memory cells that were CD4+ and unstimulated gave rise to alloreactive sequences, which siplizumab significantly reduced. The naive T cell population seemed more diverse than memory cells and seemed a major contributor to the alloresponse.

Material: non-Treg CD4+ T cells sorted from blood. The J gene is TRBJ1-2, the V gene TRBV9, with a weak D call TRBD1 (6 bases). This TCR derives from a human donor in good health. The DNA for the CDR3 is TGTGCCAGCAGCATCCAAGGACAGAACTATGGCTACACCTTC. This gives the protein CASSIQGQNYGYTF.